This entry lists 21 T cell receptor beta chains sequenced from one sample in a study of blood T cell repertoires in COVID-19 (dated by TCRdb to 2019 to 2021). The library was built by means of the immunoSEQ multiplex PCR assay. The table comes from immuneACCESS by way of TCRdb, which keeps in-frame sequences with V and J called. Part of the clones is missing from these tables; in studies checked, under half for an unresolved V gene and the rest for unknown reasons. For this sample there are roughly 55,000 clones; roughly 86% appear just once. In total, the top ten clones hold approximately 10% of the sample. The sequenced sample was peripheral blood. These TCRs come from a man between 65 and 80 years old with active COVID-19.

V gene TRBV3-1 (or the pseudogene TRBV3-2) combines with J gene TRBJ1-1; D is uncertain. Germline V gene data show CDR1 as LGHDT and CDR2 as YNNKEL (reference sequence). This CDR3 is 13 amino acids long. V was pared by 6 bases and J by 2 bases, with 10 bases between. The DNA of the CDR3 is TGTGCCAGCAGGAAGGAGCCCAACACTGAAGCTTTCTTT. It translates to CASRKEPNTEAFF.

This chain uses TRBV24-1 with TRBJ2-2, with TRBD1 identical over 11 bases. The V gene's germline CDR1 is KGHDR and CDR2 SFDVKD. Trimming at V came to 3 bases and at J to 6 bases, leaving 5 bases not matched to a gene. CDR3 length equals 16 residues. The CDR3 sequence is CATSDPGTGGSGELFF. CDR3 sequence (DNA): TGTGCCACCAGTGATCCCGGGACAGGGGGTTCCGGGGAGCTGTTTTTT.

The chain links TRBV2 to TRBJ2-7; D remains ambiguous. V was pared by 7 bases and J by 2 bases, with 24 bases between. The V gene's germline CDR1 is SNHLY and CDR2 FYNNEI. The CDR3 sequence is 17 residues long. The CDR3 reads CASTLNSGLLATYEQYF. The CDR3 coding sequence is TGTGCCAGCACACTAAATTCCGGCCTCTTGGCCACCTACGAGCAGTACTTC.

This sequence joins TRBV5-1 and TRBJ1-1; no clear D gene. CDR1 and CDR2 (germline): SGHRS, YFSETQ. Trimming stripped 3 bases from V and 0 bases from J, with 6 bases between. The CDR3 has 13 residues. The CDR3 protein is CASSYSVNTEAFF. CDR3 DNA sequence: TGCGCCAGCAGCTATTCAGTGAACACTGAAGCTTTCTTT.

This clone was seen a few times. The rearrangement joins TRBV15 to TRBJ1-6, with no clear D. The CDR3 loop spans 15 amino acids. Looked up from germline, CDR1 is LNHNV and CDR2 is YYDKDF (reference sequence). V lost 1 base to trimming and J lost 7 bases, with 11 bases between them. The CDR3 protein is CATSRVVSENSPLHF. The CDR3 DNA is TGTGCCACCAGCAGAGTGGTTTCTGAGAATTCACCCCTCCACTTT.

The V call is TRBV19, the J call TRBJ2-2, with 8 nucleotides matching TRBD1. Germline V gene data show CDR1 as LNHDA and CDR2 as SQIVND (reference sequence). The CDR3 is made up of 14 amino acids. V dropped 5 bases and J dropped 7; count of bases not matched to a gene: 6. CDR3 protein: CASSGRGRGGELFF. CDR3 in DNA: TGTGCCAGTAGTGGCAGGGGGCGAGGCGGGGAGCTGTTTTTT.

This chain joins TRBV24-1 and TRBJ2-7; no reliable D call. The CDR3 totals 13 residues. Germline V CDR1 and CDR2: KGHDR, SFDVKD. V lost 4 bases to trimming and J lost 1 base, with 7 bases between them. The CDR3, as DNA: TGTGCCACCAGTGAGGGCAAGTCCTACGAGCAGTACTTC. Translation gives CATSEGKSYEQYF.

The rearrangement joins TRBV7-9 to TRBJ1-1, with D unclear. The CDR3 covers 15 residues. V was pared by 2 bases and J by 1 base, with 11 bases between. Germline V CDR1 and CDR2: SEHNR, FQNEAQ (reference sequence). The CDR3 DNA follows: TGTGCCAGCAGCTTAAGAGGCGGGAAGAACACTGAAGCTTTCTTT. Translated: CASSLRGGKNTEAFF. Based on the CDR3 plus reference TRBV7-9 and TRBJ1-1, the full variable domain is DTGVSQNPRHKITKRGQNVTFRCDPISEHNRLYWYRQTLGQGPEFLTYFQNEAQLEKSRLLSDRFSAERPKGSFSTLEIQRTEQGDSAMYLCASSLRGGKNTEAFFGQGTRLTVV.

The gene calls are TRBV14 and TRBJ2-2; TRBD1 aligns across 8 bases. The CDR3 sequence is 19 residues long. V was pared by 0 bases and J by 4 bases, with 13 bases of the junction left unmatched. Per germline, CDR1 SGHDN and CDR2 FVKESK. CDR3 sequence: CASSQEVVYRGYGTGELFF. CDR3 nucleotides: TGTGCCAGCAGCCAAGAGGTTGTTTACAGGGGGTACGGCACCGGGGAGCTGTTTTTT.

The chain carries TRBV28 and TRBJ1-6; 9 bases agree with TRBD1. Germline CDR1 MDHEN, CDR2 SYDVKM. The junction had 14 bases not matched to a gene; V was cut back by 4 bases and J by 10 bases. The CDR3 runs to 17 residues. The CDR3 nucleotides read TGTGCCAGCAGTTCCTCCTCCTTGACAGGGGGAAGATCACCCCTCCACTTT. Its translation: CASSSSSLTGGRSPLHF.

The rearrangement joins TRBV4-1 to TRBJ1-5, with TRBD1 as a possible D gene (5 bases). Per germline, CDR1 MGHRA and CDR2 YSYEKL. The V and J ends lost 0 bases and 7 bases respectively, with 13 bases between them. The CDR3 totals 15 residues. The CDR3 sequence is CASSQDPGGLQPQHF. The CDR3, as DNA: TGCGCCAGCAGCCAAGACCCGGGGGGGTTACAGCCCCAGCATTTT.

CDR3 residues: CASSEEAVNTEAFF. DNA of the CDR3: TGTGCCAGCAGTGAAGAAGCGGTTAACACTGAAGCTTTCTTT. This rearrangement joins TRBV2 to TRBJ1-1; D call uncertain. V lost 1 base and J 2 bases, leaving 8 bases between the germline ends. The CDR3 extends over 14 amino acids. Germline loops: CDR1 SNHLY, CDR2 FYNNEI. The full variable domain, in which reference TRBV2 and TRBJ1-1 provide the parts outside the CDR3, is EPEVTQTPSHQVTQMGQEVILRCVPISNHLYFYWYRQILGQKVEFLVSFYNNEISEKSEIFDDQFSVERPDGSNFTLKIRSTKLEDSAMYFCASSEEAVNTEAFFGQGTRLTVV.

The gene calls are TRBV14 and TRBJ1-3; D not certain. With 3 bases removed from V and 1 base from J, the gap between germline ends came to 4 bases. This CDR3 contains 13 residues. Germline CDR1 is SGHDN and CDR2 is FVKESK. This CDR3 is CASSHLSGNTIYF. The CDR3, as DNA: TGTGCCAGCAGCCATCTTTCTGGAAACACCATATATTTT.

CDR3 region: CASSSLAGGRRTQYF. CDR3 DNA: TGTGCCAGCAGCTCGTTAGCGGGGGGGCGGCGGACCCAGTACTTC. The rearrangement joins TRBV11-2 to TRBJ2-5, with 11 bases matching TRBD2. Unmatched junction bases numbered 8, after V lost 4 bases and J lost 7 bases. The CDR3 has 15 amino acids. Per the germline V gene, CDR1 is SGHAT and CDR2 is FQNNGV.

This chain links TRBV7-9 with TRBJ2-2, with a possible D match to TRBD2 (5 bases). The CDR3 consists of 14 residues. Between the trimmed V and J ends, which lost 3 bases and 6 bases, there was a span of 11 bases. Per germline, CDR1 SEHNR and CDR2 FQNEAQ (reference sequence). In DNA form, the CDR3 reads TGTGCCAGCAGCTTGAGAGGGCCGCCCGGGGAGCTGTTTTTT. It codes for CASSLRGPPGELFF. The full variable domain, rest sourced from reference TRBV7-9 and TRBJ2-2, is DTGVSQNPRHKITKRGQNVTFRCDPISEHNRLYWYRQTLGQGPEFLTYFQNEAQLEKSRLLSDRFSAERPKGSFSTLEIQRTEQGDSAMYLCASSLRGPPGELFFGEGSRLTVL.

The chain uses TRBV30 and TRBJ2-7; 9 positions match TRBD1. With V trimmed by 5 bases and J by 7 bases, 18 bases remained unmatched. The germline V gene has CDR1 GTSNPN and CDR2 SVGIG (reference sequence). This CDR3 comprises 16 residues. The CDR3 sequence: CAWSGGTGFAGEEQYF. In DNA, the CDR3 is TGTGCCTGGTCAGGCGGGACAGGGTTCGCAGGGGAGGAGCAGTACTTC.

The genes are TRBV27 and TRBJ1-4; TRBD1 matches 7 bases. Germline V gene sequence: CDR1 MNHEY, CDR2 SMNVEV (reference sequence). V dropped 6 bases and J dropped 10; count of bases not matched to a gene: 14. The CDR3 loop spans 15 amino acids. DNA for the CDR3: TGTGCCAGCAGCGAATCCCCGGGACAGCCTTCAAAACTGTTTTTT. This translates into CASSESPGQPSKLFF.

This clone came up once. The chain uses TRBV6-5 and TRBJ2-7; weak D call: TRBD1 (6 bases). The germline V gene has CDR1 MNHEY and CDR2 SVGAGI. Trimming cost V 6 bases and J 7 bases, with 16 bases left between them. The CDR3 totals 13 residues. CDR3 nucleotide sequence: TGTGCCAGCAGGGCTACAGGGTCCCGTGAGCAGTACTTC. This gives the protein CASRATGSREQYF.

The DNA for the CDR3 is TGTGCCAGCAGCCAAGTTTCGGGACTCCACTACGAGCAGTACTTC. This sequence encodes CASSQVSGLHYEQYF. The chain joins TRBV3-1 (or the pseudogene TRBV3-2) to TRBJ2-7; possible D gene TRBD2, 6 bases. The CDR3 contains 15 residues. Trimming left V 1 base short and J 3 bases short, with 13 bases between. Germline-derived CDR1 and CDR2 are LGHDT and YNNKEL (reference sequence).

The chain is built from TRBV7-8 and TRBJ1-3, with D possibly being TRBD1 (5 bases). Germline CDR1 and CDR2: SGHVS and FQNEAQ. The CDR3 runs 15 residues. With 5 bases removed from V and 2 bases from J, the gap between germline ends came to 13 bases. The CDR3 spells CASSPLGRAGNTIYF. The CDR3 DNA is TGTGCCAGCAGCCCCCTGGGCAGGGCTGGAAACACCATATATTTT. The complete variable domain, with remaining parts taken from reference TRBV7-8 and TRBJ1-3, reads GAGVSQSPRYKVAKRGQDVALRCDPISGHVSLFWYQQALGQGPEFLTYFQNEAQLDKSGLPSDRFFAERPEGSVSTLKIQRTQQEDSAVYLCASSPLGRAGNTIYFGEGSWLTVV.

The chain recombines TRBV18 with TRBJ1-3, with D perhaps TRBD1 (5 bases). Germline CDR1 reads KGHSH; CDR2 reads LQKENI. Trimming took 0 bases from V and 3 from J, leaving 12 bases between them. The CDR3 contains 16 residues. For the CDR3, the DNA is TGTGCCAGCTCACCACCAAGGGGTTGGAGTGGAAACACCATATATTTT. This translates into CASSPPRGWSGNTIYF.